The rows below give T cell receptor beta chains drawn from one sample of a study of cytomegalovirus exposure and HLA in healthy donors. Sequencing was performed with immunoSEQ multiplex PCR; in TCRdb, only in-frame clones are kept and a portion is missing. The sample lists under 110,000 clones; more than 80% were seen once. The sample consisted of PBMCs. Receptors originate from a young man in good health and CMV-seronegative. Each CDR3 is given without its conserved first and last residue. The D gene is left open where the match is weak.

d_gene: -
j_gene: TRBJ2-7
v_gene: TRBV30
CDR3aa: AWSPGGTVTYEQY

d_gene: -
j_gene: TRBJ1-2
v_gene: TRBV29-1
CDR3aa: SVQGRDLDGYT

d_gene: TRBD1
j_gene: TRBJ1-1
v_gene: TRBV5-5
CDR3aa: ASSFTGGTLGTEAF

d_gene: -
j_gene: TRBJ1-5
v_gene: TRBV10-3
CDR3aa: AISREGNQPQH

d_gene: TRBD1
j_gene: TRBJ2-7
v_gene: TRBV5-4
CDR3aa: ASWTGNSGDEQY

d_gene: TRBD1
j_gene: TRBJ1-5
v_gene: TRBV6-6
CDR3aa: ASSYDRVEQPQH

d_gene: TRBD1
j_gene: TRBJ2-7
v_gene: TRBV29-1
CDR3aa: SVATRDRGRYEQY

d_gene: -
j_gene: TRBJ1-2
v_gene: TRBV7-9
CDR3aa: ASSLSGLYGYT

d_gene: TRBD1
j_gene: TRBJ2-1
v_gene: TRBV10-3
CDR3aa: AISAGQGNEQF

d_gene: TRBD1
j_gene: TRBJ1-4
v_gene: TRBV4-1
CDR3aa: ASSQGGRTGPNEKLF

d_gene: -
j_gene: TRBJ2-7
v_gene: TRBV7-9
CDR3aa: ASSPGGGVQY

d_gene: -
j_gene: TRBJ2-6
v_gene: TRBV20-1
CDR3aa: SHSGANVLT

d_gene: -
j_gene: TRBJ2-1
v_gene: TRBV7-9
CDR3aa: ASSVLDEQF

d_gene: TRBD2
j_gene: TRBJ2-1
v_gene: TRBV30
CDR3aa: AWAGLAGVNEQF

d_gene: TRBD2
j_gene: TRBJ2-1
v_gene: TRBV7-9
CDR3aa: ASSPGLADSYNEQF

d_gene: -
j_gene: TRBJ2-1
v_gene: TRBV5-6
CDR3aa: ASGRNGYNEQF

d_gene: TRBD1
j_gene: TRBJ1-1
v_gene: TRBV29-1
CDR3aa: SVGQGTEAF

d_gene: -
j_gene: TRBJ1-2
v_gene: TRBV28
CDR3aa: ASSELESGYT

d_gene: -
j_gene: TRBJ2-7
v_gene: TRBV7-8
CDR3aa: ASSLDRGFTSYEQY

d_gene: -
j_gene: TRBJ2-1
v_gene: TRBV4-1
CDR3aa: ASSQRSVIGYNEQF

d_gene: -
j_gene: TRBJ2-4
v_gene: TRBV30
CDR3aa: AWSGSVNIQY

d_gene: TRBD2
j_gene: TRBJ2-1
v_gene: TRBV2
CDR3aa: ASLVGSSGSDEQF

d_gene: -
j_gene: TRBJ1-5
v_gene: TRBV6-1
CDR3aa: ASSVSGGVRQPQH

d_gene: -
j_gene: TRBJ2-7
v_gene: TRBV29-1
CDR3aa: SVYDRYYEQY

d_gene: -
j_gene: TRBJ2-7
v_gene: TRBV30
CDR3aa: AWSLHGGSYEQY

d_gene: -
j_gene: TRBJ2-1
v_gene: TRBV29-1
CDR3aa: SAGEVYRNEQF

d_gene: TRBD1
j_gene: TRBJ1-1
v_gene: TRBV19
CDR3aa: ASMYRGWDTEAF

d_gene: -
j_gene: TRBJ1-3
v_gene: TRBV27
CDR3aa: ASSLAPNSGNTIY

d_gene: -
j_gene: TRBJ1-1
v_gene: TRBV4-1
CDR3aa: ASSLERRAF

d_gene: -
j_gene: TRBJ1-2
v_gene: TRBV11-1
CDR3aa: ASSLDSYYGYT

d_gene: -
j_gene: TRBJ2-3
v_gene: TRBV7-8
CDR3aa: ASSRPSSSSTDTQY

d_gene: -
j_gene: TRBJ2-3
v_gene: TRBV29-1
CDR3aa: SVVPSRGIGTDTQY

d_gene: TRBD2
j_gene: TRBJ2-5
v_gene: TRBV6-6
CDR3aa: ASARLAGAETQY

d_gene: TRBD1
j_gene: TRBJ2-3
v_gene: TRBV29-1
CDR3aa: SERTGDHTDTQY

d_gene: TRBD1
j_gene: TRBJ2-1
v_gene: TRBV7-9
CDR3aa: ASSQGGQGASNEQF

d_gene: -
j_gene: TRBJ2-1
v_gene: TRBV13
CDR3aa: ATSVEGEQF

d_gene: TRBD2
j_gene: TRBJ2-1
v_gene: TRBV2
CDR3aa: ASSAVGGRATQF

d_gene: TRBD1
j_gene: TRBJ1-4
v_gene: TRBV5-6
CDR3aa: ASSSGQGPTNEKLF

d_gene: TRBD1
j_gene: TRBJ1-2
v_gene: TRBV4-3
CDR3aa: ASSQDRALNYGYT

d_gene: -
j_gene: TRBJ1-3
v_gene: TRBV6-5
CDR3aa: ASSRNSAGRNTIY

d_gene: -
j_gene: TRBJ2-3
v_gene: TRBV7-2
CDR3aa: ASSPGITTDTQY

d_gene: -
j_gene: TRBJ2-1
v_gene: TRBV5-6
CDR3aa: ASSYSTEGEQF

d_gene: -
j_gene: TRBJ1-3
v_gene: TRBV6-1
CDR3aa: ASSPGAGGNTIY

d_gene: TRBD1
j_gene: TRBJ1-1
v_gene: TRBV5-3
CDR3aa: ARSLSTGQGARRNTEAF

d_gene: TRBD1
j_gene: TRBJ1-4
v_gene: TRBV13
CDR3aa: ASSSRDSSEKLF

d_gene: -
j_gene: TRBJ1-4
v_gene: TRBV7-2
CDR3aa: ASSAPGSLGEKLF

d_gene: TRBD2
j_gene: TRBJ2-5
v_gene: TRBV10-3
CDR3aa: AISEGTSGRQETQY

d_gene: TRBD1
j_gene: TRBJ2-7
v_gene: TRBV7-8
CDR3aa: ASSWTGGYEQY

d_gene: -
j_gene: TRBJ1-5
v_gene: TRBV6-5
CDR3aa: ASSYSGVDNQPQH

d_gene: TRBD2
j_gene: TRBJ2-7
v_gene: TRBV30
CDR3aa: AWRLMTSGSFEQY

d_gene: TRBD1
j_gene: TRBJ2-7
v_gene: TRBV27
CDR3aa: ASSLSAGGAYEQY

d_gene: -
j_gene: TRBJ2-7
v_gene: TRBV7-2
CDR3aa: ASSLLAATLTEQY

d_gene: -
j_gene: TRBJ1-1
v_gene: TRBV6-1
CDR3aa: ASRRTANTEAF

d_gene: TRBD1
j_gene: TRBJ2-2
v_gene: TRBV7-9
CDR3aa: ASMTGTGLNTGELF